This T cell receptor beta chain appears in the sequencing data of a study of blood T cell repertoires in COVID-19. Turning to the study itself: Sites in the United States, Italy and Spain provided acute and convalescent COVID-19 samples. Sample material is recorded as cDNA or gDNA derived from T cells, B-cell-depleted T cells, or PBMCs.

The CDR3 runs to 13 residues. Germline V gives CDR1 SQVTM, CDR2 ANQGSEA. V lost 2 bases to trimming and J lost 2 bases, with 10 bases between them. Under the authors' procedure: The authors estimated nucleated cell counts from reference gene primer amplification. Repertoires were generated with immunoSEQ multiplex PCR, while TCRdb's copy carries only in-frame clones and drops some. V and J calls and clone size follow that table, whereas D and trimming were derived from the DNA. Of approximately 200,000 clones listed, 75% to 90% are singletons. Material for sequencing was peripheral blood. The gene calls are TRBV29-1 and TRBJ2-7; D may be TRBD2 (6 bases). This TCR came from a man aged 65 to 85 with active or convalescent COVID-19. CDR3 sequence (DNA): TGCAGCGTTGAAAGGGCGGGGACCTACGAGCAGTACTTC. It yields the protein CSVERAGTYEQYF.